These T cell receptor beta chains were read from a single sample in a study of T cell responses to AZD1222 COVID-19 vaccine. Clones were sequenced by immunoSEQ multiplex PCR, and TCRdb holds only the in-frame ones, with some missing. The table lists about 110,000 clones, about 90% of them singletons. Sample: peripheral blood, taken on day 0 of AZD1222 vaccination. The receptors were sampled from an adult in good health. The CDR3 runs from the conserved cysteine through the conserved F or W. A D gene is named only where the DNA matches it firmly. Rows give clone size only sometimes, using once, few, many, or a class for an expanded clone.

j_call: TRBJ2-7; clone_size: .; d_call: .; v_call: TRBV2; cdr3_aa: CASSENLGHTYEQYF; cdr3_nt: TGTGCCAGCAGTGAAAATCTTGGGCACACCTACGAGCAGTACTTC
j_call: TRBJ1-2; clone_size: .; d_call: .; v_call: TRBV28; cdr3_aa: CASSSWGANYGYTF; cdr3_nt: TGTGCCAGCAGCTCATGGGGGGCCAACTATGGCTACACCTTC
j_call: TRBJ1-5; clone_size: .; d_call: .; v_call: TRBV7-9; cdr3_aa: CASSLEGTHSNQPQHF; cdr3_nt: TGTGCCAGCAGCTTAGAGGGCACCCATAGCAATCAGCCCCAGCATTTT
j_call: TRBJ1-1; clone_size: .; d_call: .; v_call: TRBV24-1; cdr3_aa: CATSDGGRWAEAFF; cdr3_nt: TGTGCCACCAGTGATGGGGGACGGTGGGCTGAAGCTTTCTTT
j_call: TRBJ1-1; clone_size: .; d_call: .; v_call: TRBV19; cdr3_aa: CASSIWSPPGTEAFF; cdr3_nt: TGTGCCAGTAGTATCTGGTCTCCGCCGGGCACTGAAGCTTTCTTT
j_call: TRBJ2-2; clone_size: .; d_call: TRBD1; v_call: TRBV28; cdr3_aa: CASSAGGMGTGELFF; cdr3_nt: TGTGCCAGCAGTGCAGGGGGCATGGGCACCGGGGAGCTGTTTTTT
j_call: TRBJ2-5; clone_size: .; d_call: .; v_call: TRBV24-1; cdr3_aa: CATSDPYGPQRGETQYF; cdr3_nt: TGTGCCACCAGTGATCCATACGGGCCCCAGAGGGGAGAGACCCAGTACTTC
j_call: TRBJ2-7; clone_size: .; d_call: .; v_call: TRBV10-3; cdr3_aa: CAISLTQDYEQYF; cdr3_nt: TGTGCCATCAGTTTAACACAAGACTACGAGCAGTACTTC
j_call: TRBJ1-1; clone_size: .; d_call: .; v_call: TRBV12-3/TRBV12-4; cdr3_aa: CASMRGTEAFF; cdr3_nt: TGTGCCAGCATGAGGGGTACTGAAGCTTTCTTT
j_call: TRBJ2-5; clone_size: .; d_call: TRBD1; v_call: TRBV28; cdr3_aa: CASSFPDRPLQETQYF; cdr3_nt: TGTGCCAGCAGTTTTCCGGACAGGCCCCTCCAAGAGACCCAGTACTTC
j_call: TRBJ2-7; clone_size: .; d_call: .; v_call: TRBV7-2; cdr3_aa: CASSLGVVSEQYF; cdr3_nt: TGTGCCAGCAGCTTAGGGGTAGTTTCCGAGCAGTACTTC
j_call: TRBJ1-2; clone_size: .; d_call: TRBD1; v_call: TRBV4-1; cdr3_aa: CASSQEGGGANGYTF; cdr3_nt: TGCGCCAGCAGCCAAGAAGGAGGGGGCGCGAATGGCTACACCTTC
j_call: TRBJ2-1; clone_size: .; d_call: .; v_call: TRBV10-3; cdr3_aa: CAISESLGGAEVNEQFF; cdr3_nt: TGTGCCATCAGTGAGTCTCTGGGGGGGGCCGAAGTGAATGAGCAGTTCTTC
j_call: TRBJ1-4; clone_size: .; d_call: .; v_call: TRBV28; cdr3_aa: CASSALAGSREKLFF; cdr3_nt: TGTGCCAGCAGTGCTCTGGCGGGCTCAAGGGAAAAACTGTTTTTT
j_call: TRBJ1-3; clone_size: .; d_call: .; v_call: TRBV5-1; cdr3_aa: CASSLRPQSQGSGNTIYF; cdr3_nt: TGCGCCAGCAGCTTGCGCCCCCAATCCCAGGGCTCTGGAAACACCATATATTTT
j_call: TRBJ1-6; clone_size: .; d_call: TRBD1; v_call: TRBV3-1/TRBV3-2; cdr3_aa: CASSPGQGGNSPLHF; cdr3_nt: TGTGCCAGCAGCCCTGGACAGGGCGGCAATTCACCCCTCCACTTT
j_call: TRBJ1-2; clone_size: once; d_call: .; v_call: TRBV29-1; cdr3_aa: CSVEEPPVTRNYGYTF; cdr3_nt: TGCAGCGTTGAAGAACCCCCGGTGACGCGAAACTATGGCTACACCTTC
j_call: TRBJ2-5; clone_size: .; d_call: TRBD2; v_call: TRBV7-2; cdr3_aa: CASSSGLLAGGREETQYF; cdr3_nt: TGTGCCAGCAGCTCTGGTTTGCTAGCGGGGGGCCGAGAAGAGACCCAGTACTTC
j_call: TRBJ1-1; clone_size: .; d_call: TRBD1; v_call: TRBV12-3/TRBV12-4; cdr3_aa: CASSFRQGDEAFF; cdr3_nt: TGTGCCAGCAGTTTCAGACAGGGAGATGAAGCTTTCTTT
j_call: TRBJ1-1; clone_size: .; d_call: .; v_call: TRBV6-5; cdr3_aa: CASSYSTIAVDTEAFF; cdr3_nt: TGTGCCAGCAGTTACTCGACGATAGCAGTGGACACTGAAGCTTTCTTT
j_call: TRBJ1-4; clone_size: .; d_call: .; v_call: TRBV6-5; cdr3_aa: CASSPSSEKLFF; cdr3_nt: TGTGCCAGCAGTCCCTCGTCTGAAAAACTGTTTTTT
j_call: TRBJ1-2; clone_size: .; d_call: .; v_call: TRBV27; cdr3_aa: CASSPQGDVYGYTF; cdr3_nt: TGTGCCAGCAGTCCCCAGGGAGACGTCTATGGCTACACCTTC
j_call: TRBJ2-7; clone_size: .; d_call: .; v_call: TRBV7-9; cdr3_aa: CASSLNQGRLHEQYF; cdr3_nt: TGTGCCAGCAGCTTAAATCAAGGACGTCTCCACGAGCAGTACTTC
j_call: TRBJ2-2; clone_size: .; d_call: TRBD1; v_call: TRBV19; cdr3_aa: CASSPGTGTGELFF; cdr3_nt: TGTGCCAGTAGTCCCGGGACAGGCACCGGGGAGCTGTTTTTT
j_call: TRBJ1-5; clone_size: .; d_call: .; v_call: TRBV12-3/TRBV12-4; cdr3_aa: CASRGSGQPQHF; cdr3_nt: TGTGCCAGCAGGGGATCAGGGCAGCCCCAGCATTTT
j_call: TRBJ1-1; clone_size: once; d_call: TRBD1; v_call: TRBV6-5; cdr3_aa: CASRLGTGVNTEAFF; cdr3_nt: TGTGCCAGCAGGCTTGGGACAGGGGTGAACACTGAAGCTTTCTTT
j_call: TRBJ1-1; clone_size: .; d_call: TRBD1; v_call: TRBV5-1; cdr3_aa: CASSSGTGRMNTEAFF; cdr3_nt: TGCGCCAGCAGCTCCGGGACAGGGCGGATGAACACTGAAGCTTTCTTT
j_call: TRBJ1-3; clone_size: .; d_call: .; v_call: TRBV11-2; cdr3_aa: CASSLGGGSGNTIYF; cdr3_nt: TGTGCCAGCAGCTTAGGGGGGGGATCTGGAAACACCATATATTTT
j_call: TRBJ2-1; clone_size: .; d_call: .; v_call: TRBV2; cdr3_aa: CASSERDSLAWNEQFF; cdr3_nt: TGTGCCAGCAGTGAGAGAGACTCCCTGGCGTGGAATGAGCAGTTCTTC
j_call: TRBJ2-4; clone_size: .; d_call: TRBD2; v_call: TRBV2; cdr3_aa: CASGTSGEIAKNIQYF; cdr3_nt: TGTGCCAGCGGGACTAGCGGGGAGATAGCCAAAAACATTCAGTACTTC
j_call: TRBJ1-3; clone_size: .; d_call: .; v_call: TRBV7-9; cdr3_aa: CASSPRTGTGNTIYF; cdr3_nt: TGTGCCAGCAGCCCCCGCACAGGGACGGGAAACACCATATATTTT
j_call: TRBJ2-5; clone_size: .; d_call: .; v_call: TRBV2; cdr3_aa: CASSPGGFLGQETQYF; cdr3_nt: TGTGCCAGCAGTCCAGGAGGGTTTCTCGGTCAAGAGACCCAGTACTTC
j_call: TRBJ2-3; clone_size: .; d_call: TRBD2; v_call: TRBV30; cdr3_aa: CAWRPDVPAGGRPDTQYF; cdr3_nt: TGTGCCTGGAGACCGGACGTCCCAGCGGGGGGGCGACCAGATACGCAGTATTTT
j_call: TRBJ1-2; clone_size: .; d_call: .; v_call: TRBV4-1; cdr3_aa: CASSQLGANGYTF; cdr3_nt: TGCGCCAGCAGCCAACTGGGGGCGAATGGCTACACCTTC
j_call: TRBJ1-1; clone_size: .; d_call: TRBD1; v_call: TRBV7-6; cdr3_aa: CASTSWDRVDRTEAFF; cdr3_nt: TGTGCCAGCACCTCTTGGGACAGGGTGGATCGAACTGAAGCTTTCTTT
j_call: TRBJ1-2; clone_size: .; d_call: .; v_call: TRBV29-1; cdr3_aa: CSVESSYDYTF; cdr3_nt: TGCAGCGTTGAAAGCTCCTATGACTACACCTTC
j_call: TRBJ2-1; clone_size: .; d_call: .; v_call: TRBV5-1; cdr3_aa: CASSSAGPYNEQFF; cdr3_nt: TGCGCCAGCAGCTCCGCGGGGCCCTACAATGAGCAGTTCTTC
j_call: TRBJ1-2; clone_size: few; d_call: .; v_call: TRBV7-9; cdr3_aa: CASSLAYGYTF; cdr3_nt: TGTGCCAGCAGCTTAGCTTATGGCTACACCTTC
j_call: TRBJ2-7; clone_size: .; d_call: .; v_call: TRBV7-9; cdr3_aa: CASSSIGRSYEQYF; cdr3_nt: TGTGCCAGCAGCTCCATTGGTCGTTCCTACGAGCAGTACTTC
j_call: TRBJ2-7; clone_size: few; d_call: .; v_call: TRBV2; cdr3_aa: CASRGPSSYEQYF; cdr3_nt: TGTGCCAGCAGGGGACCCAGCTCCTACGAGCAGTACTTC
j_call: TRBJ2-1; clone_size: .; d_call: .; v_call: TRBV28; cdr3_aa: CASRGRSFGEQFF; cdr3_nt: TGTGCCAGCAGGGGCAGATCCTTCGGGGAGCAGTTCTTC
j_call: TRBJ1-2; clone_size: .; d_call: TRBD1; v_call: TRBV19; cdr3_aa: CASSIGRGPSGYTF; cdr3_nt: TGTGCCAGTAGTATCGGCAGGGGGCCGTCCGGCTACACCTTC
j_call: TRBJ1-5; clone_size: .; d_call: .; v_call: TRBV19; cdr3_aa: CASSMVGGNQPQHF; cdr3_nt: TGTGCCAGTAGTATGGTGGGGGGTAATCAGCCCCAGCATTTT
j_call: TRBJ2-2; clone_size: few; d_call: .; v_call: TRBV7-9; cdr3_aa: CATDRNTGELFF; cdr3_nt: TGTGCCACGGACAGAAACACCGGGGAGCTGTTTTTT
j_call: TRBJ2-1; clone_size: once; d_call: .; v_call: TRBV15; cdr3_aa: CATSSADSYNEQFF; cdr3_nt: TGTGCCACCAGCAGTGCGGACAGTTACAATGAGCAGTTCTTC
j_call: TRBJ1-6; clone_size: .; d_call: .; v_call: TRBV6-4; cdr3_aa: CASSDGDNSPLHF; cdr3_nt: TGTGCCAGCAGTGACGGGGATAATTCACCCCTCCACTTT
j_call: TRBJ2-1; clone_size: .; d_call: .; v_call: TRBV28; cdr3_aa: CASTNWRWVFF; cdr3_nt: TGTGCCAGCACTAATTGGAGGTGGGTGTTCTTC
j_call: TRBJ2-7; clone_size: .; d_call: TRBD1; v_call: TRBV5-1; cdr3_aa: CASSSEDRDDEQYF; cdr3_nt: TGCGCCAGCAGCTCCGAAGACAGGGACGACGAGCAGTACTTC